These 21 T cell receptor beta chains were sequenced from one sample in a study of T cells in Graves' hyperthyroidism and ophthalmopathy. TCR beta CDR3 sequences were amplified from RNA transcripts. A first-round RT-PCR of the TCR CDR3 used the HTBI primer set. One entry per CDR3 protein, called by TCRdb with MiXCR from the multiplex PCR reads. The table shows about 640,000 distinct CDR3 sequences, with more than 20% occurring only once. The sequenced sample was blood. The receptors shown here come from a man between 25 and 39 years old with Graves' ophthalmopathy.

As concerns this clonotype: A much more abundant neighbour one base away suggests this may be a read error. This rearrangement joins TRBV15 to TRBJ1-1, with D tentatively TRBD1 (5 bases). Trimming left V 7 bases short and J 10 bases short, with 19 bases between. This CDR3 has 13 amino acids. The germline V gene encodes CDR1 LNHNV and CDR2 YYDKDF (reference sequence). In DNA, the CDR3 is TGTGCCACCACCTCTACCAGGGCGGCAGCAGCTTTCTTT. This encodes CATTSTRAAAAFF.

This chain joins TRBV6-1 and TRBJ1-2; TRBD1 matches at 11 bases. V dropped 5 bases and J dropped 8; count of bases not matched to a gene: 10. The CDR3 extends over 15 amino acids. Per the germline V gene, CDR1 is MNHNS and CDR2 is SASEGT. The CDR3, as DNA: TGTGCCAGCAGTCCCTTGGACAGGGGGCTTTGGGGCTACACCTTC. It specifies CASSPLDRGLWGYTF.

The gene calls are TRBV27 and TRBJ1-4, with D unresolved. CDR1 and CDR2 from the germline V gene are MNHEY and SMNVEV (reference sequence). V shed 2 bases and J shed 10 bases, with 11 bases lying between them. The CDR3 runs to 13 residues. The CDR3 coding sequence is TGTGCCAGCAGTTTACAGTTGGGCGGAAAACTGTTTTTT. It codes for CASSLQLGGKLFF.

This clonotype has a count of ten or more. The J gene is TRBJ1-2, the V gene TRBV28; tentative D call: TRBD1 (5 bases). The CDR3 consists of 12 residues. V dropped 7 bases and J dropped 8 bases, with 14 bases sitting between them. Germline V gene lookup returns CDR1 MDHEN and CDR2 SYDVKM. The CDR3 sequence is CASTTTGRGYTF. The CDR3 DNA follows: TGTGCCAGCACCACGACGGGACGGGGCTACACCTTC.

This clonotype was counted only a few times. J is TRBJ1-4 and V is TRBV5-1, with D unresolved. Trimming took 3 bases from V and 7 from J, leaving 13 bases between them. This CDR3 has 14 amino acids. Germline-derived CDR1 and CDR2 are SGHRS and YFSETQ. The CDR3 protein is CASSYTSGSEKLFF. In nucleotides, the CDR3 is TGCGCCAGCAGCTACACCTCAGGAAGTGAAAAACTGTTTTTT.

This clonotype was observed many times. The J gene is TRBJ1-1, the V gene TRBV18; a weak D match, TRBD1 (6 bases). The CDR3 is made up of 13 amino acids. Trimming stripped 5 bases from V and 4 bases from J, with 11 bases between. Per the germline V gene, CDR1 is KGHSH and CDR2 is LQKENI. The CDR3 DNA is TGTGCCAGCTCAGCAGGGGTGGGCACTGAAGCTTTCTTT. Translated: CASSAGVGTEAFF.

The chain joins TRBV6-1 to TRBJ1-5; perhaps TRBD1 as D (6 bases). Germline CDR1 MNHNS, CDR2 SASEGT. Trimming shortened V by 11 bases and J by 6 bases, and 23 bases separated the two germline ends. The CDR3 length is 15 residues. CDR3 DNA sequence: TGTGCCGGCCGGGGGGCTTCCGGAGGTAGTCAGCCCCAGCATTTT. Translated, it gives CAGRGASGGSQPQHF.

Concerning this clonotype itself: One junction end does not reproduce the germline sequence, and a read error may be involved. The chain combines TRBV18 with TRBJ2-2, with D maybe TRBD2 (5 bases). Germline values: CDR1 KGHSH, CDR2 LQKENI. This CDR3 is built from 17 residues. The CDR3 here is CASSPPTLVGNTGEPFF. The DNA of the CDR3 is TGTGCCAGCTCACCACCGACGCTAGTGGGGAACACCGGGGAGCCGTTTTTT. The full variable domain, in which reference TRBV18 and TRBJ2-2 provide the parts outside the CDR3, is NAGVMQNPRHLVRRRGQEARLRCSPMKGHSHVYWYRQLPEEGLKFMVYLQKENIIDESGMPKERFSAEFPKEGPSILRIQQVVRGDSAAYFCASSPPTLVGNTGEPFFGEGSRLTVL.

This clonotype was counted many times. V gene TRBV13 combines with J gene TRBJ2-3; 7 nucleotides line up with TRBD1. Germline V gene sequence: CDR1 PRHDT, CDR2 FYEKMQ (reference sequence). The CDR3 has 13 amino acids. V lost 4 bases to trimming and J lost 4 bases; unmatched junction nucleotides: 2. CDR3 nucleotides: TGTGCCAGCAGCTCACAGGGGTCAGATACGCAGTATTTT. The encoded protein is CASSSQGSDTQYF.

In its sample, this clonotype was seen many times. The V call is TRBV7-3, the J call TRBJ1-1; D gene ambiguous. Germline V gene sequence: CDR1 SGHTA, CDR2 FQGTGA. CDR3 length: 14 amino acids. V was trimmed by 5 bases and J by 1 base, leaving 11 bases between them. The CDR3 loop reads CASSPLGENTEAFF. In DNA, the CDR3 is TGTGCCAGCAGCCCACTCGGAGAGAACACTGAAGCTTTCTTT.

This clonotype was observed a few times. The CDR3, as DNA: TGTGCCAGCAGCTTAGTGGGCAGGGGACTCACTGAAGCTTTCTTT. Protein product: CASSLVGRGLTEAFF. The chain combines TRBV7-9 with TRBJ1-1; a weak D match, TRBD1 (6 bases). V was clipped by 1 base and J by 4 bases, with 13 bases between them. From germline, CDR1 is SEHNR and CDR2 FQNEAQ (reference sequence). The CDR3 is made up of 15 amino acids.

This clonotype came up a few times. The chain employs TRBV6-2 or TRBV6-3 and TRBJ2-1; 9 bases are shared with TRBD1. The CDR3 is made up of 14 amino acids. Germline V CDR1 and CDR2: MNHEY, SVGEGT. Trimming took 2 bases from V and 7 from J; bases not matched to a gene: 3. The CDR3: CASSYGTGRNEQFF. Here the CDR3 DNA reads TGTGCCAGCAGTTACGGGACAGGGAGAAATGAGCAGTTCTTC.

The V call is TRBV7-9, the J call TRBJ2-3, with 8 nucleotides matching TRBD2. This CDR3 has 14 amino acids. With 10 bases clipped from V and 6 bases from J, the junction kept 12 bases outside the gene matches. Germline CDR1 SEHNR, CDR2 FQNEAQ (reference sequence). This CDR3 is CAILTSGSFDTQYF. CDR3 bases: TGTGCCATCTTGACGAGCGGGAGCTTTGATACGCAGTATTTT.

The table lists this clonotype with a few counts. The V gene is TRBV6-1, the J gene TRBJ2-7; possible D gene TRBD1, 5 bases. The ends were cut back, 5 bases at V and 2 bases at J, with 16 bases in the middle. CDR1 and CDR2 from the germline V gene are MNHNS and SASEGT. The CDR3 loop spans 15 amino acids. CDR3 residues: CASSIKQGPPYEQYF. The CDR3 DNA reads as TGTGCCAGCAGTATAAAGCAGGGCCCCCCCTACGAGCAGTACTTC.

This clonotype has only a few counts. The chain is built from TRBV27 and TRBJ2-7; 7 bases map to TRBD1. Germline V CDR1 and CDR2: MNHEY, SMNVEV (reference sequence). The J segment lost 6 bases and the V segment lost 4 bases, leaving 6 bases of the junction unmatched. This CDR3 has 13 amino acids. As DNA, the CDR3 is TGTGCCAGCAGTTACTGGCCAGGGGGCGAGCAGTACTTC. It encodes CASSYWPGGEQYF.

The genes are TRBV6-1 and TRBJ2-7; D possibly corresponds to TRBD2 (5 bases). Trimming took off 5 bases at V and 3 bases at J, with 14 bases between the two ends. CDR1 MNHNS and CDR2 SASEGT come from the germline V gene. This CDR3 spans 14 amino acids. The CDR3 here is CASSSRGPHYEQYF. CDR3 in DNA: TGTGCCAGCAGTTCTAGAGGGCCCCACTACGAGCAGTACTTC.

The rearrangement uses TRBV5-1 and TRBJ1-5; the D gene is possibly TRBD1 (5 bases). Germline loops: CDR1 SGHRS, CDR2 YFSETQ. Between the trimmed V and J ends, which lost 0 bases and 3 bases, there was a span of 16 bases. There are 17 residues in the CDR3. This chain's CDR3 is CASSLDQGPVLNQPQHF. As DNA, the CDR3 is TGCGCCAGCAGCTTGGATCAGGGCCCAGTACTCAATCAGCCCCAGCATTTT.

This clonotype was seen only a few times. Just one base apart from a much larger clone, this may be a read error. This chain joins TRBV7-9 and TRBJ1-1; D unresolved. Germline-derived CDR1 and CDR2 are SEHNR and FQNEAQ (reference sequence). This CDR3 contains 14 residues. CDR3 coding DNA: TGTGCCAGCAGCTTATTAGGAAGGAACACTGAAGCTCTCTTT. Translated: CASSLLGRNTEALF.

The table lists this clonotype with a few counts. The DNA for the CDR3 is TGCGCCAGCAGCCAAGGGGTCGATGATACGCAGTATTTT. It translates to CASSQGVDDTQYF. The chain carries TRBV4-1 and TRBJ2-3, with D unclear. The V gene lost 1 base and the J gene lost 6 bases, with 8 bases spanning the gap. Looked up from germline, CDR1 is MGHRA and CDR2 is YSYEKL. This CDR3 is built from 13 residues.

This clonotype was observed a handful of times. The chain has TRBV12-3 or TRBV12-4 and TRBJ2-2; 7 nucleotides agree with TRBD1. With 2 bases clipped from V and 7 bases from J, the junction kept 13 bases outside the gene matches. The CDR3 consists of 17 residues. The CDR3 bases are TGTGCCAGCAGTTTACCTCTGACAGGGCTTAAGATCGGGGAGCTGTTTTTT. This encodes CASSLPLTGLKIGELFF.

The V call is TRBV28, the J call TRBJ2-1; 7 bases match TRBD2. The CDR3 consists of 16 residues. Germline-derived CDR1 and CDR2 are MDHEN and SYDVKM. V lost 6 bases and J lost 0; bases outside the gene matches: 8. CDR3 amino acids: CASSFPLAVSYNEQFF. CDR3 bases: TGTGCCAGCAGCTTCCCTCTAGCGGTCTCCTACAATGAGCAGTTCTTC.